The following is a TCR beta chain sequence with its context. Its antigen remains unknown. V lost 5 bases to trimming and J lost 1 base; unmatched junction nucleotides: 12. This CDR3 has 17 amino acids. CDR1 is SEHNR and CDR2 is FQNEAQ in the germline V gene (reference sequence). Healthy Caucasians from Russia aged about 6 to 90 served as donors. The sample originates from a study of blood T cells in healthy people across ages. Study conclusions and caveats: Measured against age, TCR beta diversity per million T cells decreased in a roughly linear manner.

Alongside a J-beta primer mix, a sample-barcoded 5' primer served in a second PCR lasting roughly 6 to 11 cycles. TCRdb used MiXCR to reprocess the 5' RACE reads, holding one entry per CDR3 protein. Among roughly 2 million distinct CDR3 sequences listed, roughly 50% were seen once. Sequenced input: blood. The TCR comes from a woman aged 35 to 49 in good health. The chain joins TRBV7-9 to TRBJ2-5; 8 bases line up with TRBD2. The CDR3 spells CASSTPGGRAGQETQYF. CDR3 sequence (DNA): TGTGCCAGCAGCACGCCGGGAGGGAGAGCGGGCCAAGAGACCCAGTACTTC.